This TCR beta chain stems from a study of blood T cells in healthy people across ages. Findings of the study overall: Researchers judged that diversity estimates from one million T cells fell short of true values.

A second PCR, run for about 6 to 11 cycles, used a sample-barcoded 5' primer plus a J-beta primer mix. All cDNA molecules were each tagged by a template-switch adaptor with 12 random nucleotides. Each of the samples gave a minimum of 2.5 million paired-end reads that contained CDR3. Each CDR3 protein gets one entry after TCRdb re-called the 5' RACE reads with MiXCR. The sample shows about 1.8 million distinct CDR3 sequences, roughly 50% of them seen only once. Details on this clonotype: Antigen: not known.

Germline CDR1 WSHSY, CDR2 SAAADI. V was clipped by 0 bases and J by 8 bases, with 7 bases between them. The CDR3 consists of 12 residues. V is TRBV10-2 and J is TRBJ1-1; D remains unclear. The sequencing sample was made of blood. The clonotype was recovered from a woman aged 40-49 years in good health. CDR3 nucleotide sequence: TGCGCCAGCAGTGAGTCGCTTGGAGAAGCTTTCTTT. It translates to CASSESLGEAFF.